This TCR beta chain was sequenced during a study of OX40 agonist ivuxolimab in advanced cancers. For the study at large: People in dose escalation had one of these cancers: hepatocellular carcinoma, melanoma, renal cell or head and neck cancer. General study findings and limits: Both CD4+ and CD8+ T cell populations in blood had undergone clonal expansion by week 6 at 0.1 to 3.0 mg/kg. Partial responders receiving 0.1-3.0 mg/kg showed among the lowest clonal expansion. Nonresponders, in some cases, also had low normalized T-cell clonal expansion.

The CDR3 totals 13 residues. V lost 4 bases and J lost 2, with 10 bases in between. Germline V gives CDR1 SGHRS, CDR2 YFSETQ. TCRdb's table, derived via immunoSEQ multiplex PCR, lists solely in-frame clones and lacks some. The sample lists about 76,000 clones; 80% to 90% were seen once. As concerns this clone: Its target is unknown.

The chain couples TRBV5-1 to TRBJ2-7, with no clear D. Sample: CD4+ or CD8+ T cells sorted from blood, taken in a trial of the OX40 agonist ivuxolimab. The clonotype originates from an adult with an advanced solid tumor such as melanoma, head and neck, liver or kidney cancer. The CDR3 loop is CASSVDITYEQYF. CDR3 coding DNA: TGCGCCAGCAGCGTAGACATCACCTACGAGCAGTACTTC.